These 24 T cell receptor beta chains originate from one sample sequenced in a study of identical twins. MiXCR was run by TCRdb on the 5' RACE reads, yielding one entry per CDR3 protein. The repertoire holds 1.5 million to 2 million distinct CDR3 sequences, with around 29% as singletons. The sequencing sample was made of cord blood. The receptors come from a newborn girl in good health.

This clonotype was picked up many times. The rearrangement joins TRBV6-5 to TRBJ2-7; D may match TRBD1 or TRBD2 (5 bases each). This CDR3 contains 16 residues. Trimming took off 7 bases at V and 0 bases at J, with 19 bases between the two ends. Germline CDR1 is MNHEY and CDR2 is SVGAGI. The CDR3 sequence: CASINEGPEISYEQYF. The CDR3 bases are TGTGCCAGCATCAACGAGGGACCGGAAATCTCCTACGAGCAGTACTTC.

This rearrangement joins TRBV28 to TRBJ2-7, with 8 bases aligning to TRBD1. Germline V gives CDR1 MDHEN, CDR2 SYDVKM. The CDR3 length is 14 residues. J lost 0 bases, V lost 7 bases, and 5 bases had no gene match. DNA of the CDR3: TGTGCCAGCACCAGGGGGCGGGGCTCCTACGAGCAGTACTTC. It specifies CASTRGRGSYEQYF.

In this sample, this clonotype turned up many times. The rearrangement joins TRBV2 to TRBJ2-3, with TRBD1 matching 9 bases. CDR1 is SNHLY and CDR2 is FYNNEI in the germline V gene. The junction had 1 base not matched to a gene; V was cut back by 6 bases and J by 0 bases. The CDR3 totals 14 residues. The CDR3 sequence is CASRQGASTDTQYF. The CDR3 coding sequence is TGTGCCAGCAGACAGGGGGCTAGCACAGATACGCAGTATTTT.

This rearrangement joins TRBV4-1 to TRBJ2-3; 14 bases match TRBD2. Trimming removed 1 base from V and 0 bases from J; junction bases left unmatched: 6. The CDR3 totals 19 residues. CDR1 and CDR2 from the germline V gene are MGHRA and YSYEKL. The CDR3 sequence is CASSQAGTSGGISTDTQYF. DNA for the CDR3: TGCGCCAGCAGCCAAGCCGGGACTAGCGGGGGAATTAGCACAGATACGCAGTATTTT.

This clonotype was seen repeatedly, ten times or more. This chain connects TRBV7-6 to TRBJ1-6, with TRBD1 matching 7 bases. From germline, CDR1 is SGHVS and CDR2 FNYEAQ. This CDR3 is built from 16 residues. Trimming at V came to 4 bases and at J to 2 bases, leaving 5 bases not matched to a gene. The CDR3 DNA sequence: TGTGCCAGCAGCTCCGCCGGGACAGCCTATAATTCACCCCTCCACTTT. Residues: CASSSAGTAYNSPLHF.

In this sample, this clonotype turned up a few times. V gene TRBV27 combines with J gene TRBJ1-5; D not resolved. The CDR3 has 14 amino acids. Germline values: CDR1 MNHEY, CDR2 SMNVEV (reference sequence). The germline V and J ends were trimmed by 2 bases and 2 bases, with 7 bases remaining between them. The CDR3 region has the DNA TGTGCCAGCAGTTTACGGTGGGGCAATCAGCCCCAGCATTTT. This encodes CASSLRWGNQPQHF.

This clonotype has only one observation. The V and J genes are TRBV6-5 and TRBJ2-1, with D unresolved. V lost 0 bases, J lost 3 bases, and 12 bases lay in between. The CDR3 is made up of 16 amino acids. CDR1 MNHEY and CDR2 SVGAGI come from the germline V gene. The CDR3 DNA reads as TGTGCCAGCAGTTACTCGCGGACCCCTGGCTACAATGAGCAGTTCTTC. Protein sequence: CASSYSRTPGYNEQFF.

There are a few counts of this clonotype. The chain joins TRBV7-8 to TRBJ1-1, with unresolved D. In germline, CDR1 is SGHVS, CDR2 FQNEAQ. Trimming cost V 4 bases and J 3 bases, with 15 bases left between them. The CDR3 has 15 amino acids. CDR3: CASSYRRFRDTEAFF. The CDR3 DNA sequence: TGTGCCAGCAGCTATAGACGGTTCCGGGACACTGAAGCTTTCTTT.

V gene TRBV24-1 combines with J gene TRBJ2-3; TRBD1 matches 9 bases. V lost 2 bases and J lost 5; bases outside the gene matches: 7. The CDR3 extends over 16 amino acids. Germline V gene data show CDR1 as KGHDR and CDR2 as SFDVKD. The CDR3: CATSDSQGAPKDTQYF. CDR3 sequence (DNA): TGTGCCACCAGTGATTCACAGGGGGCTCCCAAAGATACGCAGTATTTT.

This clonotype was seen a handful of times. This chain connects TRBV10-3 to TRBJ2-7; the match to TRBD1 covers 7 bases. There are 15 residues in the CDR3. In germline, CDR1 is ENHRY, CDR2 SYGVKD. The V gene end was trimmed by 3 bases and the J gene end by 3 bases; junction bases not matched to a gene: 8. The CDR3 region is CAISERGREGYEQYF. In DNA form, the CDR3 reads TGTGCCATCAGTGAAAGGGGGCGCGAAGGCTACGAGCAGTACTTC.

In its sample, this clonotype was seen a few times. The genes are TRBV5-1 and TRBJ2-7; TRBD2 matches 12 bases. The CDR3 consists of 16 residues. CDR1 is SGHRS and CDR2 is YFSETQ in the germline V gene. The V and J ends lost 1 base and 1 base, in that order; junction bases with no gene match: 3. The CDR3 DNA reads TGCGCCAGCAGCTTGATTGGGACTAGCGGGTCCTACGAGCAGTACTTC. Its translation is CASSLIGTSGSYEQYF.

The CDR3 coding sequence is TGCAGCGTGACTGACAGGGGGTGGGGTGAAGCTTTCTTT. Protein: CSVTDRGWGEAFF. V and J are TRBV29-1 and TRBJ1-1, with TRBD1 matching over 9 bases. The CDR3 spans 13 residues. The junction had 9 bases not matched to a gene; V was cut back by 6 bases and J by 7 bases. Per the germline V gene, CDR1 is SQVTM and CDR2 is ANQGSEA.

The chain carries TRBV14 and TRBJ1-2; maybe TRBD1 (5 bases). Germline V gives CDR1 SGHDN, CDR2 FVKESK. This CDR3 contains 16 residues. V was shortened by 1 base and J by 4 bases, with 16 bases between the two germline ends. CDR3 in amino acids: CASSQGLRGAVYGYTF. CDR3 nucleotide sequence: TGTGCCAGCAGCCAAGGGTTAAGGGGCGCGGTCTATGGCTACACCTTC.

In its sample, this clonotype was seen a few times. The V call is TRBV5-1, the J call TRBJ2-1; no definite D call. V shed 0 bases and J shed 6 bases, with 19 bases lying between them. Germline CDR1 and CDR2: SGHRS and YFSETQ. The CDR3 runs to 17 residues. The DNA for the CDR3 is TGCGCCAGCAGCTTGGCCGGAGCGAGCGTTAAGGGCAATGAGCAGTTCTTC. The encoded protein is CASSLAGASVKGNEQFF. Filled out from reference TRBV5-1 and TRBJ2-1, the complete variable domain reads KAGVTQTPRYLIKTRGQQVTLSCSPISGHRSVSWYQQTPGQGLQFLFEYFSETQRNKGNFPGRFSGRQFSNSRSEMNVSTLELGDSALYLCASSLAGASVKGNEQFFGPGTRLTVL.

Turning to this clonotype: Relative to the germline gene, one junction end is altered; a read error may explain this. The gene calls are TRBV7-2 and TRBJ2-6, with D hard to call. Germline-derived CDR1 and CDR2 are SGHTA and FQGNSA. This CDR3 is 14 amino acids long. This CDR3 reads CAGSSPSGANVLTF. DNA of the CDR3: TGTGCCGGCAGCTCCCCTTCTGGGGCCAACGTCCTGACTTTC.

The V gene is TRBV20-1, the J gene TRBJ2-3; D is unresolved. V shed 2 bases and J shed 7 bases, with 13 bases lying between them. The CDR3 is 13 residues long. CDR1 and CDR2 (germline): DFQATT, SNEGSKA (reference sequence). In nucleotides, the CDR3 is TGCAGTGCTAGACCCGACCTAGTAAATACGCAGTATTTT. It specifies CSARPDLVNTQYF.

V is TRBV27 and J is TRBJ1-5; tentatively, D is TRBD1 (5 bases). The CDR3 runs to 13 residues. The V end lost 11 bases, the J end lost 2 bases, and 13 bases lay between the germline ends. Germline CDR1 is MNHEY and CDR2 is SMNVEV (reference sequence). Written as DNA, the CDR3 is TGTGCCCCTCGAGGGGTCGGCAATCAGCCCCAGCATTTT. Translated: CAPRGVGNQPQHF.

The genes are TRBV20-1 and TRBJ2-4; perhaps TRBD2 as D (6 bases). The germline V gene encodes CDR1 DFQATT and CDR2 SNEGSKA (reference sequence). Trimming pared 1 base from V and 3 bases from J, leaving 13 bases between. CDR3 size: 15 residues. This chain's CDR3 is CSARASPAGKNIQYF. CDR3 in DNA: TGCAGTGCTAGAGCCTCCCCAGCGGGCAAAAACATTCAGTACTTC.

This clonotype was seen repeatedly, ten times or more. CDR3 DNA: TGCAGTGCTAGGGACACCAGCTCCTACAATGAGCAGTTCTTC. Amino acids: CSARDTSSYNEQFF. The chain links TRBV20-1 to TRBJ2-1, with D perhaps matching TRBD1 (5 bases). CDR3 size: 14 residues. Per germline, CDR1 DFQATT and CDR2 SNEGSKA (reference sequence). The ends were cut back, 3 bases at V and 0 bases at J, with 9 bases in the middle.

The chain has TRBV11-2 and TRBJ1-2; a weak D match, TRBD1 (6 bases). Germline CDR1 is SGHAT and CDR2 is FQNNGV. CDR3 length: 13 amino acids. Trimming pared 8 bases from V and 5 bases from J, leaving 15 bases between. The CDR3 spells CASSRTAGYGYTF. Here the CDR3 DNA reads TGTGCCAGCTCAAGGACAGCCGGGTATGGCTACACCTTC.

A few counts support this clonotype. This sequence joins TRBV4-1 and TRBJ2-7; 7 bases match TRBD1. The germline V gene has CDR1 MGHRA and CDR2 YSYEKL. CDR3 length: 16 amino acids. Germline trimming cut 3 bases from V and 0 bases from J; bases unmatched to any gene: 8. DNA of the CDR3: TGCGCCAGCAGCCACGTTGGCCGGGACAGCTCCTACGAGCAGTACTTC. This gives the protein CASSHVGRDSSYEQYF.

The chain recombines TRBV10-3 with TRBJ2-1, with D possibly matching TRBD2 (6 bases). The V gene lost 7 bases and the J gene lost 10 bases, with 17 bases spanning the gap. This CDR3 is built from 13 residues. Germline V gene data show CDR1 as ENHRY and CDR2 as SYGVKD. CDR3 protein: CAIMGGVSYEQFF. The DNA for the CDR3 is TGTGCCATCATGGGGGGAGTCTCCTACGAGCAGTTCTTC.

This clonotype was found a few times. This sequence joins TRBV5-1 and TRBJ2-1; D unclear. The germline gives CDR1 SGHRS, CDR2 YFSETQ. The CDR3 contains 14 residues. The V end lost 4 bases, the J end lost 5 bases, and 13 bases lay between the germline ends. The chain's CDR3 is CASSKLGLHNEQFF. DNA for the CDR3: TGCGCCAGCAGCAAGCTAGGTCTCCACAATGAGCAGTTCTTC. Filled out from reference TRBV5-1 and TRBJ2-1, the complete variable domain reads KAGVTQTPRYLIKTRGQQVTLSCSPISGHRSVSWYQQTPGQGLQFLFEYFSETQRNKGNFPGRFSGRQFSNSRSEMNVSTLELGDSALYLCASSKLGLHNEQFFGPGTRLTVL.

This clonotype has ten or more counts. The chain links TRBV20-1 to TRBJ2-5; D may be TRBD1 (6 bases). V lost 3 bases and J lost 2, with 10 bases in between. The CDR3 has 13 amino acids. Germline-derived CDR1 and CDR2 are DFQATT and SNEGSKA (reference sequence). The CDR3, as DNA: TGCAGTGCTAGTGCCGGGACACAAGAGACCCAGTACTTC. Amino acids: CSASAGTQETQYF.